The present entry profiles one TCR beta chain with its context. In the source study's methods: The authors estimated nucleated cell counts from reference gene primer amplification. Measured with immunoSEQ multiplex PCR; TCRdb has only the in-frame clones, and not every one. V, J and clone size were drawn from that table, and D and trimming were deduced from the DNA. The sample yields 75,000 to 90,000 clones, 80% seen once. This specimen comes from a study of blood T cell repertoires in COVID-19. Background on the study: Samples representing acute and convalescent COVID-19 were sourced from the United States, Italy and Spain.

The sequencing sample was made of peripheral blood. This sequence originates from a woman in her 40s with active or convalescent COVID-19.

The CDR3 nucleotides are TGTGCCAGCAGAGGGAGGACAGGGATCCATGGCTACACCTTC. This encodes CASRGRTGIHGYTF. The J gene is TRBJ1-2, the V gene TRBV2, with 8 positions matching TRBD1. Per the germline V gene, CDR1 is SNHLY and CDR2 is FYNNEI. V shed 6 bases, J shed 6 bases, and the junction held 9 bases outside the gene matches. This CDR3 region has 14 residues. Drawing the rest from reference TRBV2 and TRBJ1-2, the complete variable domain is EPEVTQTPSHQVTQMGQEVILRCVPISNHLYFYWYRQILGQKVEFLVSFYNNEISEKSEIFDDQFSVERPDGSNFTLKIRSTKLEDSAMYFCASRGRTGIHGYTFGSGTRLTVV.